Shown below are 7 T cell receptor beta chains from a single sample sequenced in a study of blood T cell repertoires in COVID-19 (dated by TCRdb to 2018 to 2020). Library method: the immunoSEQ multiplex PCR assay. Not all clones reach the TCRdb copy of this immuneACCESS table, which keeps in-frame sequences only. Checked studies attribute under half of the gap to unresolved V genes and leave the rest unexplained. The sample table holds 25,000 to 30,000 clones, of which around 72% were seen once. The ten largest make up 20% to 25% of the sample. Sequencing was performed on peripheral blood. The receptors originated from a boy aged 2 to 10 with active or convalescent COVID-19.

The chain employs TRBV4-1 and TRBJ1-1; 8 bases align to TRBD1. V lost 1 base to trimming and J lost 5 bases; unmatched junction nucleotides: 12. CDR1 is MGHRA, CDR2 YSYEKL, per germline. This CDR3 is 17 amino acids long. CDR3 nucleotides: TGCGCCAGCAGCCAAGGAGATCGGGCCAGGGGGCTTACTGAAGCTTTCTTT. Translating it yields CASSQGDRARGLTEAFF.

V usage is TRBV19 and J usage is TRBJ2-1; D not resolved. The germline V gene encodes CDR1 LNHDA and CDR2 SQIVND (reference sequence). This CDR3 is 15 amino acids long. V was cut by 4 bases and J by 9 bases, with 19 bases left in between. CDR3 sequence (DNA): TGTGCCAGTAGTAGGCAGGTTGCCGGTACGCTTGAGCAGTTCTTC. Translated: CASSRQVAGTLEQFF.

Here the CDR3 reads CSVQTNRVPAGYTF. CDR3 nucleotide sequence: TGCAGCGTCCAAACCAACAGGGTTCCCGCTGGCTACACCTTC. The chain combines TRBV29-1 with TRBJ1-2, with D possibly matching TRBD1 (6 bases). Trimming took off 6 bases at V and 7 bases at J, with 21 bases between the two ends. There are 14 residues in the CDR3. CDR1 is SQVTM and CDR2 is ANQGSEA in the germline V gene.

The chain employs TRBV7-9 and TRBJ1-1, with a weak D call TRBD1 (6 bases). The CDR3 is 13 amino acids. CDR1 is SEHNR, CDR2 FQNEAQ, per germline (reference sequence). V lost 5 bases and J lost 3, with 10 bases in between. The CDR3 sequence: CASSQGWDTEAFF. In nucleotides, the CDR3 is TGTGCCAGCAGCCAGGGGTGGGACACTGAAGCTTTCTTT.

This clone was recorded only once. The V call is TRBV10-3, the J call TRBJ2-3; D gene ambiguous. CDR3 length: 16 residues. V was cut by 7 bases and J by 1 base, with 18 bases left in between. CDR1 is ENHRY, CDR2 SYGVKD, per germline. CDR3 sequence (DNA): TGTGCCATCACACGATCTTTTGGAGTGGGCACAGATACGCAGTATTTT. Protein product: CAITRSFGVGTDTQYF.

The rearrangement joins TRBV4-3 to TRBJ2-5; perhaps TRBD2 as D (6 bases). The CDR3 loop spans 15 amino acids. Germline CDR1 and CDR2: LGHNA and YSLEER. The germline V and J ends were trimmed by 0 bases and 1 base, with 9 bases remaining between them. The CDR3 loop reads CASSQEGTLQETQYF. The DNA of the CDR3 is TGCGCCAGCAGCCAAGAGGGGACTCTCCAAGAGACCCAGTACTTC.

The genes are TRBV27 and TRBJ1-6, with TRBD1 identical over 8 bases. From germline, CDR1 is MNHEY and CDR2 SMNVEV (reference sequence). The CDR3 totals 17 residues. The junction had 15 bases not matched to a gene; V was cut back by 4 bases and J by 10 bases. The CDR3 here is CASSSPTLTGVRSPLHF. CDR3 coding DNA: TGTGCCAGCAGTTCCCCGACGTTGACAGGGGTCCGGTCACCCCTCCACTTT.